The source of this T cell receptor beta chain is a study of T cell repertoires in cytomegalovirus infection. Across the study: Selection of CMV epitopes for the study included recently identified HLA-C-restricted and well-studied HLA-B-restricted ones.

The CDR3 totals 15 residues. Germline CDR1 reads MNHEY; CDR2 reads SVGEGT. Deletions cut 2 bases from V and 0 bases from J, with 8 bases between. In its sample, this clonotype was seen once. Its specificity is unknown. Study-wide points: Within the response measured ex vivo, HLA-C-restricted CMV-specific TCR beta clonotypes were dominant.

TCRdb passed the reads through MiXCR, listing each CDR3 protein once. In the table there are hundreds of thousands of distinct CDR3 sequences, under 55% of which are singletons. The sequence was obtained from a human donor in good health (CMV status not recorded). Some clones in this sample may be carry-over from other donors' samples. This chain links TRBV6-2 or TRBV6-3 with TRBJ1-3; D is perhaps TRBD1 (6 bases). Source: cultured PBMCs, taken from culture after CMV antigen stimulation. The CDR3 region is CASSYDRYSGNTIYF. The CDR3 DNA follows: TGTGCCAGCAGTTACGACAGGTACTCTGGAAACACCATATATTTT.